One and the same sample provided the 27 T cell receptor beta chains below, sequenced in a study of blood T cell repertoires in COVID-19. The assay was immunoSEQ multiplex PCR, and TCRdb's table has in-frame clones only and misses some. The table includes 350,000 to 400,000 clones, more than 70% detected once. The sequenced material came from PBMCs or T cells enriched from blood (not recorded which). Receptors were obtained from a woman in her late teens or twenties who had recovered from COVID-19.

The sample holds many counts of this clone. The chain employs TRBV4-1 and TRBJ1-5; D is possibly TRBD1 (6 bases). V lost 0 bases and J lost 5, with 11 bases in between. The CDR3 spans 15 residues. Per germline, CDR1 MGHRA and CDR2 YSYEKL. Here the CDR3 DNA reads TGCGCCAGCAGCCAAGAAGGGGGGGACTATCAGCCCCAGCATTTT. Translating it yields CASSQEGGDYQPQHF.

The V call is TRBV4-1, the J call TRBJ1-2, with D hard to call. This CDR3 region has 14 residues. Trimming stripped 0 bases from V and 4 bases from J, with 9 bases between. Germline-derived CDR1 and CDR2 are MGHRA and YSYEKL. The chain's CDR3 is CASSQDRESYGYTF. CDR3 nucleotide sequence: TGCGCCAGCAGCCAAGATCGCGAGAGCTATGGCTACACCTTC.

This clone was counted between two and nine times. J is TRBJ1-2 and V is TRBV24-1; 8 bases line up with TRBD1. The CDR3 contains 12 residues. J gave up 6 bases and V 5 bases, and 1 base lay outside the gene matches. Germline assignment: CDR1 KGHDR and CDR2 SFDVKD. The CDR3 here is CATSATGDGYTF. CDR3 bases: TGTGCCACCAGTGCGACAGGGGATGGCTACACCTTC.

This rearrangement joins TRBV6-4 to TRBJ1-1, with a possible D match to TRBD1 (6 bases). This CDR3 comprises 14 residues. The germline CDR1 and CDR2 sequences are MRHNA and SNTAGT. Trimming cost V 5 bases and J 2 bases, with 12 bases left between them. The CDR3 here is CASSKTGKNTEAFF. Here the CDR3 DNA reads TGTGCCAGCAGTAAAACAGGGAAAAACACTGAAGCTTTCTTT.

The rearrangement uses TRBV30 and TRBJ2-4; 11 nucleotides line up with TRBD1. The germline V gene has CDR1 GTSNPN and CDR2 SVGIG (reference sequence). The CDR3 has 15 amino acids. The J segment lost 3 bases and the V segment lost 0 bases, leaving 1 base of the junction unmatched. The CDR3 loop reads CAWSVGTGGKNIQYF. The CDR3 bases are TGTGCCTGGAGTGTAGGGACAGGGGGCAAAAACATTCAGTACTTC.

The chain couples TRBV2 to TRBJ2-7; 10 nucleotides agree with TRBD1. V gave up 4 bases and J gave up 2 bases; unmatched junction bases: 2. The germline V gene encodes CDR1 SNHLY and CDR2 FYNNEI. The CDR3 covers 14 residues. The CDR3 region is CASSAGTGAYEQYF. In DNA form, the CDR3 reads TGTGCCAGCAGTGCCGGGACAGGGGCCTACGAGCAGTACTTC.

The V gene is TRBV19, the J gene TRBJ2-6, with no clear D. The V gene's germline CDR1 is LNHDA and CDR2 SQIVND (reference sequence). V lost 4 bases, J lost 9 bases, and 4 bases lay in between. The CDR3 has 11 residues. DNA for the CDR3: TGTGCCAGTAGTAACGGCAACGTCCTGACTTTC. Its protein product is CASSNGNVLTF.

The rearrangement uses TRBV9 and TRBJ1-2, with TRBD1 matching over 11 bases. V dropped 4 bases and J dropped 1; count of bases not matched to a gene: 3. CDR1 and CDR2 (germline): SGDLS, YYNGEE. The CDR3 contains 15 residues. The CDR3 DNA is TGTGCCAGCAGCTTCGGGACAGGGGGTAACTATGGCTACACCTTC. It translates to CASSFGTGGNYGYTF. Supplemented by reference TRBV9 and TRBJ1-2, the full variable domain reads DSGVTQTPKHLITATGQRVTLRCSPRSGDLSVYWYQQSLDQGLQFLIQYYNGEERAKGNILERFSAQQFPDLHSELNLSSLELGDSALYFCASSFGTGGNYGYTFGSGTRLTVV.

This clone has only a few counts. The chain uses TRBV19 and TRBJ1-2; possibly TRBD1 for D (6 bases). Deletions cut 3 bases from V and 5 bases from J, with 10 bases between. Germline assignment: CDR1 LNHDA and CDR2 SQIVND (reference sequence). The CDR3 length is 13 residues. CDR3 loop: CASSMGQGYGYTF. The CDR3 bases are TGTGCCAGTAGTATGGGGCAGGGGTATGGCTACACCTTC.

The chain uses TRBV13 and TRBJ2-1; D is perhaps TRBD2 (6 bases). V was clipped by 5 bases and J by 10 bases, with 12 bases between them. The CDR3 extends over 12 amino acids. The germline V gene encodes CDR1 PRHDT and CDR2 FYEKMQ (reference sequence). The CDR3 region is CASSLPAGEQFF. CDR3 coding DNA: TGTGCCAGCAGCCTACCAGCGGGCGAGCAGTTCTTC. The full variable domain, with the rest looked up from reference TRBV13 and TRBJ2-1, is AAGVIQSPRHLIKEKRETATLKCYPIPRHDTVYWYQQGPGQDPQFLISFYEKMQSDKGSIPDRFSAQQFSDYHSELNMSSLELGDSALYFCASSLPAGEQFFGPGTRLTVL.

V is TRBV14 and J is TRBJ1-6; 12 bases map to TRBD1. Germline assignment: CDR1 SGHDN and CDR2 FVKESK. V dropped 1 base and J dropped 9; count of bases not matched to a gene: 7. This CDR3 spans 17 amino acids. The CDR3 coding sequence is TGTGCCAGCAGCCAAGTCTCGGGACAGGGGGCTTCTTCACCCCTCCACTTT. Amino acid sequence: CASSQVSGQGASSPLHF.

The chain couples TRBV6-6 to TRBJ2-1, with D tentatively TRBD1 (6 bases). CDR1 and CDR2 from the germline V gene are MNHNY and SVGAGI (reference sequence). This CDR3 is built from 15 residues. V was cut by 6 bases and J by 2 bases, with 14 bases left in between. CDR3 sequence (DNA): TGTGCCAGCAGGGAAGGACAGAGAACCTACAATGAGCAGTTCTTC. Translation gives CASREGQRTYNEQFF.

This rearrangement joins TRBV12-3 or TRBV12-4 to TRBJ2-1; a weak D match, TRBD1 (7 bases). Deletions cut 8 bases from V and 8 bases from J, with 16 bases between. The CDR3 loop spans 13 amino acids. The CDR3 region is CASFAGQIDEQFF. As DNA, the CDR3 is TGTGCCAGCTTCGCGGGACAGATCGATGAGCAGTTCTTC.

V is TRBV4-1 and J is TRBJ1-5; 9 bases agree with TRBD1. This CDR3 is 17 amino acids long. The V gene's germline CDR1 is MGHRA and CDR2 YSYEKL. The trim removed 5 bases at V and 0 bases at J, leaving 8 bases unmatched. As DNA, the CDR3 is TGCGCCAGCAGCGGCCGGGACAGGGCAAATAGCAATCAGCCCCAGCATTTT. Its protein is CASSGRDRANSNQPQHF.

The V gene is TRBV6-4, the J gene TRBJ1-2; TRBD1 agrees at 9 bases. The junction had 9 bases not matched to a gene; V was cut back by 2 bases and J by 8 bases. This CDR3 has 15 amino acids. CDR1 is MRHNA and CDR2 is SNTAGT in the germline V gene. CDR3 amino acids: CASSDLIQGAAGYTF. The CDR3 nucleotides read TGTGCCAGCAGTGACCTTATACAGGGGGCGGCGGGCTACACCTTC.

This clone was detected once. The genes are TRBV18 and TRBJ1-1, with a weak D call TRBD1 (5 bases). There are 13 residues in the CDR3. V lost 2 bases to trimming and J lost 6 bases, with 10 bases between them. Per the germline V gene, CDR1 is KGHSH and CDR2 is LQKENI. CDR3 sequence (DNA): TGTGCCAGCTCACCATGGGCCAGGGCTGAAGCTTTCTTT. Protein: CASSPWARAEAFF.

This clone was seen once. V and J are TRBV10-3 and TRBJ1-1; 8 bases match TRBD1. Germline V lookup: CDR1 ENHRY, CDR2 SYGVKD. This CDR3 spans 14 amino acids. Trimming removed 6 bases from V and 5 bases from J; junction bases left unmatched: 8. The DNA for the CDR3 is TGTGCCATCAGGAAGACAGGGGAAGTAACTGAAGCTTTCTTT. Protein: CAIRKTGEVTEAFF.

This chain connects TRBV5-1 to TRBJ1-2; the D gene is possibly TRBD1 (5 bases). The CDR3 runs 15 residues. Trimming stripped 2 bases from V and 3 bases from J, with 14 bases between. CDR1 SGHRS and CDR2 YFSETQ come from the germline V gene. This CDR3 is CASSLFSREDYGYTF. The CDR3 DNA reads TGCGCCAGCAGCTTATTCAGCAGGGAAGACTATGGCTACACCTTC. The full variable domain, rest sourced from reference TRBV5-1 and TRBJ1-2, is KAGVTQTPRYLIKTRGQQVTLSCSPISGHRSVSWYQQTPGQGLQFLFEYFSETQRNKGNFPGRFSGRQFSNSRSEMNVSTLELGDSALYLCASSLFSREDYGYTFGSGTRLTVV.

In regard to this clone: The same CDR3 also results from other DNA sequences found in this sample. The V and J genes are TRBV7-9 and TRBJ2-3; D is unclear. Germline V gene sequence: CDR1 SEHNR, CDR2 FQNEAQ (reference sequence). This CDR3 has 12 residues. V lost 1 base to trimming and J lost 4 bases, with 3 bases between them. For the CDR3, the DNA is TGTGCCAGCAGCTTAGGAGCAGATACGCAGTATTTT. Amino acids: CASSLGADTQYF.

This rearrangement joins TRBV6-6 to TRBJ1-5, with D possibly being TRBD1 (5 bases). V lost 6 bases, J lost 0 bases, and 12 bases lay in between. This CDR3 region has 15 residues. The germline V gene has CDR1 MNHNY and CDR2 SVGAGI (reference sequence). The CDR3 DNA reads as TGTGCCAGCAGGGGGACTCCAGATAGCAATCAGCCCCAGCATTTT. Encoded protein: CASRGTPDSNQPQHF.

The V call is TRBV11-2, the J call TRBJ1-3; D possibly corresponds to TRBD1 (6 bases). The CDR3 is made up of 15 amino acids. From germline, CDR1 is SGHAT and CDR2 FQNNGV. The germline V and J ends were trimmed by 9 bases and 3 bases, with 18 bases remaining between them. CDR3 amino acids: CASEDRSRGGNTIYF. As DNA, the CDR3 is TGTGCCAGTGAAGACAGGTCCCGAGGTGGAAACACCATATATTTT.

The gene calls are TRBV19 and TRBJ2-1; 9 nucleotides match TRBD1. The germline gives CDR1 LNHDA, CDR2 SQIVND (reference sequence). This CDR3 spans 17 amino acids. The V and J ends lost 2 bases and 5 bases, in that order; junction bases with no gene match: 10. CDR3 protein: CASSINSGTGRNNEQFF. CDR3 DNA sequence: TGTGCCAGTAGTATAAACTCTGGGACAGGGAGGAACAATGAGCAGTTCTTC.

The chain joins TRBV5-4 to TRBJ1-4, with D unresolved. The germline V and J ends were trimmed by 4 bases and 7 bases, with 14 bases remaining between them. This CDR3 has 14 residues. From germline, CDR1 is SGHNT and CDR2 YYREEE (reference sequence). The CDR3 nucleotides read TGTGCCAGCAGCCGCCAGGTAGAAGGTGAAAAACTGTTTTTT. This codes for CASSRQVEGEKLFF.

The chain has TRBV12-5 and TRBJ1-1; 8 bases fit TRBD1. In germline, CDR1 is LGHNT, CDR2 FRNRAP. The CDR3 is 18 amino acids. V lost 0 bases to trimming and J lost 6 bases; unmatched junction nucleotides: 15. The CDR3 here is CASGLVVQQGAFSAEAFF. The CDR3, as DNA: TGTGCTAGTGGTTTGGTAGTCCAGCAGGGGGCTTTCTCGGCTGAAGCTTTCTTT.

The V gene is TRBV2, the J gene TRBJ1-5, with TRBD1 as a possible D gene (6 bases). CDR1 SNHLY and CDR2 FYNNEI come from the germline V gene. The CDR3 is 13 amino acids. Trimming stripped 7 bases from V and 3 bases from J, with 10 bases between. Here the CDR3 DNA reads TGTGCCAGCACTGGACAGATCAATCAGCCCCAGCATTTT. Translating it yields CASTGQINQPQHF.

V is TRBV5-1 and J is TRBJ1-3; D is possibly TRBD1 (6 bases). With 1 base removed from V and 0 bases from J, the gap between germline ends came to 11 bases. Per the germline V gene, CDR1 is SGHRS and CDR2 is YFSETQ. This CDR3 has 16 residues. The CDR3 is CASSLLRGGSGNTIYF. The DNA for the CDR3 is TGCGCCAGCAGCTTGTTGAGGGGGGGCTCTGGAAACACCATATATTTT. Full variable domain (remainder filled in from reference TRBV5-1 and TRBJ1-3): KAGVTQTPRYLIKTRGQQVTLSCSPISGHRSVSWYQQTPGQGLQFLFEYFSETQRNKGNFPGRFSGRQFSNSRSEMNVSTLELGDSALYLCASSLLRGGSGNTIYFGEGSWLTVV.

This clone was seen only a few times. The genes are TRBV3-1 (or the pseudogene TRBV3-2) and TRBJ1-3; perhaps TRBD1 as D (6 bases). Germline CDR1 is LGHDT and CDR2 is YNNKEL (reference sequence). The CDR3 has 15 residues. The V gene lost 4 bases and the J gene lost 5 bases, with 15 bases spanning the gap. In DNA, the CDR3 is TGTGCCAGCAGCCTTATCCGGGACATGAGAAACACCATATATTTT. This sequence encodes CASSLIRDMRNTIYF.